This TCR beta chain was found in a study of blood T cell repertoires in COVID-19. CDR1 is SGHRS, CDR2 YFSETQ, per germline. The trim removed 4 bases at V and 3 bases at J, leaving 19 bases unmatched. The CDR3 runs to 18 residues. TCRdb keeps only in-frame clones here, not all; method: immunoSEQ multiplex PCR. Here the sample spans hundreds of thousands of clones, just over 85% being singletons. The chain combines TRBV5-1 with TRBJ2-7; 7 bases are a match to TRBD2. Sequenced sample: peripheral blood. The TCR sequence derives from a man aged 50 or older with COVID-19, enrolled during active disease. DNA of the CDR3: TGCGCCAGCAGCCCCCGGGGAGGGGAAAGCGGGGCCCACTACGAGCAGTACTTC. Translating gives CASSPRGGESGAHYEQYF.